A single sample gave rise to the 7 T cell receptor beta chains below, sequenced in a study of a mutant IDH1 vaccine in newly diagnosed glioma. Repertoires were generated with immunoSEQ multiplex PCR, while TCRdb's copy carries only in-frame clones and drops some. The sample holds about 54,000 clones, approximately 81% seen once. Time point defined: week 35, safety follow-up. Each dose of the vaccine consisted of 300 ug of mutant IDH1 20-mer peptide, with topical imiquimod. Their cognate antigens are unknown. Sequenced material: PBMCs, taken from a glioma patient whose treatment included an IDH1 peptide vaccine. The receptors originated from a woman aged 18-29 years with glioma.

The chain links TRBV5-1 to TRBJ2-7; 7 bases align to TRBD2. Germline loops: CDR1 SGHRS, CDR2 YFSETQ. The CDR3 sequence is 15 residues long. With V trimmed by 3 bases and J by 7 bases, 13 bases remained unmatched. The CDR3 protein is CASSSRGGATGEQYF. The DNA of the CDR3 is TGCGCCAGCAGCTCTCGCGGGGGAGCCACGGGAGAGCAGTACTTC. The whole variable domain, filled in from reference TRBV5-1 and TRBJ2-7, reads KAGVTQTPRYLIKTRGQQVTLSCSPISGHRSVSWYQQTPGQGLQFLFEYFSETQRNKGNFPGRFSGRQFSNSRSEMNVSTLELGDSALYLCASSSRGGATGEQYFGPGTRLTVT.

The table lists this clone with a count of one. The chain joins TRBV11-2 to TRBJ2-1, with no clear D. Per the germline V gene, CDR1 is SGHAT and CDR2 is FQNNGV. The CDR3 runs 15 residues. The V gene lost 2 bases and the J gene lost 0 bases, with 8 bases spanning the gap. The CDR3 DNA follows: TGTGCCAGCAGCTTATACGCGAGCTCCTACAATGAGCAGTTCTTC. It specifies CASSLYASSYNEQFF.

V is TRBV7-2 and J is TRBJ2-3, with 9 bases that match TRBD2. This CDR3 comprises 14 residues. The V gene's germline CDR1 is SGHTA and CDR2 FQGNSA. Germline trimming cut 2 bases from V and 9 bases from J; bases unmatched to any gene: 6. CDR3: CASSLKAGGSTQYF. In DNA, the CDR3 is TGTGCCAGCAGCTTAAAAGCGGGAGGAAGCACGCAGTATTTT.

This clone appeared a single time. This chain connects TRBV30 to TRBJ2-1; D gene ambiguous. The CDR3 has 8 amino acids. The V end was cut by 5 bases, the J end by 14 bases, with 7 bases between. The germline CDR1 and CDR2 sequences are GTSNPN and SVGIG (reference sequence). The CDR3: CAWGREFF. For the CDR3, the DNA is TGTGCCTGGGGGCGTGAGTTCTTC.

The genes are TRBV13 and TRBJ2-7, with 8 bases fitting TRBD2. The V segment lost 8 bases and the J segment 4 bases; nucleotides outside the gene matches: 7. CDR3 length: 13 amino acids. The V gene's germline CDR1 is PRHDT and CDR2 FYEKMQ (reference sequence). DNA for the CDR3: TGTGCCAGCGGGGCGCTAGCGGGTTACGAGCAGTACTTC. Translated, it gives CASGALAGYEQYF.

Only a few counts were recorded for this clone. The V call is TRBV5-1, the J call TRBJ2-6; D gene unclear. The length of the CDR3 is 15 residues. Trimming took off 2 bases at V and 1 base at J, with 7 bases between the two ends. Germline assignment: CDR1 SGHRS and CDR2 YFSETQ. The CDR3 spells CASSFGLSGANVLTF. In nucleotides, the CDR3 is TGCGCCAGCAGCTTCGGGCTGTCTGGGGCCAACGTCCTGACTTTC.

The chain joins TRBV5-4 to TRBJ2-4; 9 bases match TRBD1. Germline V gene data show CDR1 as SGHNT and CDR2 as YYREEE (reference sequence). The CDR3 extends over 15 amino acids. V lost 4 bases to trimming and J lost 6 bases; unmatched junction nucleotides: 8. CDR3 sequence (DNA): TGTGCCAGCAGCCCAGGGACAGGGAGTAGAAACATTCAGTACTTC. Residues: CASSPGTGSRNIQYF.